These 29 T cell receptor beta chains were all obtained from the same sample, sequenced in a study of blood T cell repertoires in COVID-19. Sequenced by immunoSEQ multiplex PCR; TCRdb stores in-frame clones only, minus some. The profile shows around 100,000 clones, about 91% of them singletons. Sequenced sample: peripheral blood. All receptors come from a human donor in a cohort sampled during active COVID-19.

This chain joins TRBV6-6 and TRBJ1-5; no firm D call. V was clipped by 6 bases and J by 6 bases, with 12 bases between them. Germline V gives CDR1 MNHNY, CDR2 SVGAGI (reference sequence). The CDR3 runs to 13 residues. The CDR3 DNA reads TGTGCCAGCAGCCATCTAAGCGGTCAGCCCCAGCATTTT. Encoded protein: CASSHLSGQPQHF.

This chain links TRBV16 with TRBJ2-3; 7 bases match TRBD1. The ends lost 4 bases at V and 0 bases at J; junction bases unmatched: 4. The germline V gene encodes CDR1 KGHSY and CDR2 FQNENV. The CDR3 contains 15 residues. The DNA for the CDR3 is TGTGCCAGCAGCCCGCAGGGGGTTAGCACAGATACGCAGTATTTT. Protein product: CASSPQGVSTDTQYF.

CDR3 DNA sequence: TGTGCCTGGACCGGCGACAGCCCTACCATGAACACTGAAGCTTTCTTT. As protein: CAWTGDSPTMNTEAFF. The rearrangement links TRBV30 to TRBJ1-1; possibly TRBD1 for D (5 bases). The ends were cut back, 4 bases at V and 0 bases at J, with 18 bases in the middle. The CDR3 has 16 residues. CDR1 is GTSNPN, CDR2 SVGIG, per germline (reference sequence).

This sequence joins TRBV19 and TRBJ1-1, with 7 bases that match TRBD1. The CDR3 extends over 15 amino acids. The germline CDR1 and CDR2 sequences are LNHDA and SQIVND (reference sequence). The V and J ends lost 8 bases and 8 bases, in that order; junction bases with no gene match: 17. The CDR3 spells CASVSRRQGRFEAFF. CDR3 sequence (DNA): TGTGCCAGTGTCTCCCGGAGACAGGGCCGTTTCGAAGCTTTCTTT. Supplemented by reference TRBV19 and TRBJ1-1, the full variable domain reads DGGITQSPKYLFRKEGQNVTLSCEQNLNHDAMYWYRQDPGQGLRLIYYSQIVNDFQKGDIAEGYSVSREKKESFPLTVTSAQKNPTAFYLCASVSRRQGRFEAFFGQGTRLTVV.

The table lists this clone with a count of one. V is TRBV5-8 and J is TRBJ2-6, with D perhaps TRBD1 (6 bases). The CDR3 is made up of 15 amino acids. The germline CDR1 and CDR2 sequences are SGHTS and YDEGEE. Deletions cut 2 bases from V and 2 bases from J, with 8 bases between. This CDR3 reads CASSLGQPGANVLTF. DNA for the CDR3: TGTGCCAGCAGCTTAGGACAGCCTGGGGCCAACGTCCTGACTTTC.

In this sample, this clone turned up a few times. The chain has TRBV13 and TRBJ1-4; D is undetermined. Trimming removed 5 bases at V and 7 bases at J, with 8 bases between. CDR1 is PRHDT, CDR2 FYEKMQ, per germline (reference sequence). There are 12 residues in the CDR3. CDR3 nucleotide sequence: TGTGCCAGCAGCAAGAGGCCTGAAAAACTGTTTTTT. Protein: CASSKRPEKLFF. Drawing the rest from reference TRBV13 and TRBJ1-4, the complete variable domain is AAGVIQSPRHLIKEKRETATLKCYPIPRHDTVYWYQQGPGQDPQFLISFYEKMQSDKGSIPDRFSAQQFSDYHSELNMSSLELGDSALYFCASSKRPEKLFFGSGTQLSVL.

The CDR3 coding sequence is TGTGCCAGCAGCGTAGGTTCCGGGAGGCTCGTTAATGAGCAGTTCTTC. Residues: CASSVGSGRLVNEQFF. V gene TRBV9 combines with J gene TRBJ2-1; 7 bases match TRBD2. J was trimmed by 7 bases and V by 0 bases; bases with no gene match: 10. This CDR3 has 16 residues. The germline V gene encodes CDR1 SGDLS and CDR2 YYNGEE.

V usage is TRBV18 and J usage is TRBJ1-1; tentatively, D is TRBD1 (5 bases). There are 14 residues in the CDR3. V was shortened by 2 bases and J by 1 base, with 8 bases between the two germline ends. Germline V gene data show CDR1 as KGHSH and CDR2 as LQKENI. In DNA form, the CDR3 reads TGTGCCAGCTCACCAGGGGCAGAGAACACTGAAGCTTTCTTT. Protein sequence: CASSPGAENTEAFF.

This chain joins TRBV7-3 and TRBJ2-3; a weak D match, TRBD2 (5 bases). CDR3 size: 14 residues. Germline lookup yields CDR1 SGHTA and CDR2 FQGTGA. V shed 2 bases and J shed 4 bases, with 10 bases lying between them. The CDR3 DNA follows: TGTGCCAGCAGCTTAGGGCTAGCTCCAGATACGCAGTATTTT. Translated, it gives CASSLGLAPDTQYF.

This clone appeared once. The rearrangement uses TRBV10-1 and TRBJ2-1, with 11 positions matching TRBD2. Germline lookup yields CDR1 WNHNN and CDR2 SYGVQD (reference sequence). V was pared by 4 bases and J by 4 bases, with 9 bases of the junction left unmatched. The CDR3 length is 17 residues. The CDR3 spells CASSAGLLAGGYNEQFF. The DNA of the CDR3 is TGCGCCAGCAGTGCCGGGCTCCTAGCGGGAGGTTACAATGAGCAGTTCTTC.

The V call is TRBV24-1, the J call TRBJ1-5, with D possibly matching TRBD1 (5 bases). The CDR3 has 16 residues. Germline loops: CDR1 KGHDR, CDR2 SFDVKD. V was cut by 2 bases and J by 4 bases, with 14 bases left in between. The CDR3, as DNA: TGTGCCACCAGTGATTCTCGTGCAGGGTCAAATCAGCCCCAGCATTTT. This encodes CATSDSRAGSNQPQHF.

The rearrangement joins TRBV3-1 (or the pseudogene TRBV3-2) to TRBJ1-3, with 8 bases that match TRBD1. This CDR3 has 17 residues. The germline V gene encodes CDR1 LGHDT and CDR2 YNNKEL (reference sequence). The V and J ends lost 3 bases and 0 bases, in that order; junction bases with no gene match: 7. This CDR3 is CASSQPQGGRSGNTIYF. The DNA of the CDR3 is TGTGCCAGCAGCCAGCCACAGGGGGGTCGCTCTGGAAACACCATATATTTT.

V and J are TRBV6-2 or TRBV6-3 and TRBJ2-1; 9 bases line up with TRBD2. Germline CDR1 MNHEY, CDR2 SVGEGT. V dropped 4 bases and J dropped 7; count of bases not matched to a gene: 8. The CDR3 covers 15 residues. The CDR3 spells CASSLSSGGGNEQFF. In DNA, the CDR3 is TGTGCCAGCAGTTTGAGTAGCGGGGGAGGGAATGAGCAGTTCTTC.

The genes are TRBV27 and TRBJ2-7; TRBD1 might be the D (6 bases). V was pared by 6 bases and J by 3 bases, with 15 bases between. CDR1 and CDR2 from the germline V gene are MNHEY and SMNVEV (reference sequence). This CDR3 contains 14 residues. CDR3: CASRPTGSNYEQYF. The CDR3 DNA reads TGTGCCAGCAGGCCAACAGGGAGTAACTACGAGCAGTACTTC.

The rearrangement joins TRBV6-5 to TRBJ2-1; D might be TRBD2 (6 bases). The CDR3 loop spans 15 amino acids. The V gene's germline CDR1 is MNHEY and CDR2 SVGAGI. V gave up 6 bases and J gave up 0 bases, with 12 bases separating them. The CDR3 loop reads CASRGRGSSYNEQFF. The DNA of the CDR3 is TGTGCCAGCAGGGGACGGGGGAGCTCCTACAATGAGCAGTTCTTC.

J is TRBJ2-3 and V is TRBV18; the match to TRBD2 covers 13 bases. CDR1 KGHSH and CDR2 LQKENI come from the germline V gene. The CDR3 length is 18 residues. Trimming removed 3 bases from V and 2 bases from J; junction bases left unmatched: 8. Written as DNA, the CDR3 is TGTGCCAGCTCACCGTGGAGGACTAGCGGGGGATCCACAGATACGCAGTATTTT. Translating gives CASSPWRTSGGSTDTQYF.

In DNA form, the CDR3 reads TGTGCCAGCAGTGAGGGACAGCACACTGAAGCTTTCTTT. Amino acid sequence: CASSEGQHTEAFF. The chain has TRBV6-4 and TRBJ1-1, with 7 bases identical to TRBD1. J lost 3 bases, V lost 3 bases, and 1 base had no gene match. The germline V gene has CDR1 MRHNA and CDR2 SNTAGT. This CDR3 is built from 13 residues.

The chain uses TRBV9 and TRBJ1-3; the D is unclear. The germline gives CDR1 SGDLS, CDR2 YYNGEE. Trimming removed 0 bases from V and 0 bases from J, with 7 bases in between. This CDR3 has 15 residues. For the CDR3, the DNA is TGTGCCAGCAGCGTAGATTCATTCTCTGGAAACACCATATATTTT. Translated, it gives CASSVDSFSGNTIYF.

The chain couples TRBV2 to TRBJ2-7; TRBD1 aligns across 9 bases. Germline-derived CDR1 and CDR2 are SNHLY and FYNNEI. The V segment lost 8 bases and the J segment 4 bases; nucleotides outside the gene matches: 9. The length of the CDR3 is 14 residues. The CDR3 DNA sequence: TGTGCCAGCTCCACGGGACAGGGTACTTACGAGCAGTACTTC. The encoded protein is CASSTGQGTYEQYF. Using reference TRBV2 and TRBJ2-7 for the parts outside the CDR3, the full variable domain is EPEVTQTPSHQVTQMGQEVILRCVPISNHLYFYWYRQILGQKVEFLVSFYNNEISEKSEIFDDQFSVERPDGSNFTLKIRSTKLEDSAMYFCASSTGQGTYEQYFGPGTRLTVT.

Here the CDR3 DNA reads TGTGCCAGCAGCCCCAATCCTGGGGGCGGGGAGACCCAGTACTTC. Translated: CASSPNPGGGETQYF. The chain carries TRBV7-7 and TRBJ2-5, with a weak D call TRBD1 (6 bases). CDR1 SSHAT and CDR2 FNYEAQ come from the germline V gene (reference sequence). This CDR3 region has 15 residues. V gave up 5 bases and J gave up 5 bases, with 18 bases separating them.

CDR3 DNA: TGTGCCAGCAGCTTAGGAGGTGCTAGCGGGATATACAATGAGCAGTTCTTC. It encodes CASSLGGASGIYNEQFF. The chain employs TRBV7-9 and TRBJ2-1; 9 nucleotides agree with TRBD2. The V segment lost 1 base and the J segment 4 bases; nucleotides outside the gene matches: 8. CDR3 size: 17 residues. The germline gives CDR1 SEHNR, CDR2 FQNEAQ (reference sequence). Together with reference TRBV7-9 and TRBJ2-1, the CDR3 gives the full variable domain: DTGVSQNPRHKITKRGQNVTFRCDPISEHNRLYWYRQTLGQGPEFLTYFQNEAQLEKSRLLSDRFSAERPKGSFSTLEIQRTEQGDSAMYLCASSLGGASGIYNEQFFGPGTRLTVL.

V gene TRBV28 combines with J gene TRBJ2-5; 8 nucleotides line up with TRBD1. Looked up from germline, CDR1 is MDHEN and CDR2 is SYDVKM. CDR3 length equals 16 residues. Trimming took 4 bases from V and 1 from J; bases not matched to a gene: 8. This CDR3 is CASSWYDTGGQETQYF. In DNA, the CDR3 is TGTGCCAGCAGTTGGTATGACACAGGGGGCCAAGAGACCCAGTACTTC.

Only a few counts were recorded for this clone. This chain uses TRBV5-1 with TRBJ1-2; D ambiguous. Trimming removed 2 bases from V and 0 bases from J, with 5 bases in between. The CDR3 has 13 residues. Germline CDR1 is SGHRS and CDR2 is YFSETQ. The CDR3 sequence is CASSLSTNYGYTF. In nucleotides, the CDR3 is TGCGCCAGCAGCTTATCCACTAACTATGGCTACACCTTC.

This chain joins TRBV7-9 and TRBJ2-7; 12 bases are a match to TRBD2. Per germline, CDR1 SEHNR and CDR2 FQNEAQ (reference sequence). This CDR3 comprises 17 residues. Unmatched junction bases numbered 15, after V lost 10 bases and J lost 2 bases. The CDR3 is CATRGLAGGPPTYEQYF. In DNA form, the CDR3 reads TGTGCCACCCGGGGGCTAGCGGGAGGGCCCCCAACCTACGAGCAGTACTTC.

This chain connects TRBV15 to TRBJ1-6, with TRBD1 identical over 10 bases. The CDR3 loop spans 15 amino acids. Germline loops: CDR1 LNHNV, CDR2 YYDKDF (reference sequence). V trimming: 3 bases; J trimming: 10 bases; junction bases outside the gene matches: 6. CDR3 loop: CATSSKGQGRSPLHF. The CDR3 bases are TGTGCCACCAGCAGCAAGGGACAGGGGAGGTCACCCCTCCACTTT. The full variable domain, its missing parts supplied by reference TRBV15 and TRBJ1-6, is DAMVIQNPRYQVTQFGKPVTLSCSQTLNHNVMYWYQQKSSQAPKLLFHYYDKDFNNEADTPDNFQSRRPNTSFCFLDIRSPGLGDTAMYLCATSSKGQGRSPLHFGNGTRLTVT.

V and J are TRBV27 and TRBJ2-7, with D unclear. V lost 2 bases, J lost 9 bases, and 14 bases lay in between. The CDR3 runs to 13 residues. Germline values: CDR1 MNHEY, CDR2 SMNVEV (reference sequence). CDR3 nucleotide sequence: TGTGCCAGCAGTTTAAATACAGTGAGACGGCAGTACTTC. It codes for CASSLNTVRRQYF.

The J gene is TRBJ2-5, the V gene TRBV4-2, with TRBD2 matching over 9 bases. Losses at the gene ends were 0 bases for V and 4 bases for J; bases not matched to a gene: 6. The CDR3 has 16 residues. Germline V CDR1 and CDR2: LGHNA, YNFKEQ. CDR3: CASSQDSLAGRETQYF. CDR3 sequence (DNA): TGTGCCAGCAGCCAAGATTCGCTAGCGGGGCGAGAGACCCAGTACTTC.

The chain uses TRBV19 and TRBJ1-6, with D perhaps matching TRBD1 (6 bases). The germline CDR1 and CDR2 sequences are LNHDA and SQIVND (reference sequence). The germline V and J ends were trimmed by 7 bases and 10 bases, with 20 bases remaining between them. The CDR3 totals 15 residues. Here the CDR3 reads CASTSGTRGISPLHF. As DNA, the CDR3 is TGTGCCAGTACCTCGGGGACGAGGGGGATCTCACCCCTCCACTTT.

This clone was recorded once. The chain combines TRBV10-1 with TRBJ1-4; no definite D call. The CDR3 extends over 14 amino acids. Trimming stripped 7 bases from V and 4 bases from J, with 13 bases between. In germline, CDR1 is WNHNN, CDR2 SYGVQD (reference sequence). The CDR3, as DNA: TGCGCCAGCAACCCCGGGAGTTGTAATGAAAAACTGTTTTTT. It codes for CASNPGSCNEKLFF.